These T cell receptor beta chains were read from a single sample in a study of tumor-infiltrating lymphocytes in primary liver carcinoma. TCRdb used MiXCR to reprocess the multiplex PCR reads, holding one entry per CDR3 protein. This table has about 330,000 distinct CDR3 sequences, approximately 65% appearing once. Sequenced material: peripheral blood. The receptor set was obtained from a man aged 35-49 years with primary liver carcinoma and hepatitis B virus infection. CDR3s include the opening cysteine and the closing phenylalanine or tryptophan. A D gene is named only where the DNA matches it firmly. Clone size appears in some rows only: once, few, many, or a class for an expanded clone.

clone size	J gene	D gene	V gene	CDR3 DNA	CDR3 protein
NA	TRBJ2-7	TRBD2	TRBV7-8	TGTGCCAGCAGCTTTAGCCGGGGGGACTACGAGCAGTACTTC	CASSFSRGDYEQYF
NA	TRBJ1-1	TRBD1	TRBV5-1	TGCGCCAGCAGCCTAACCGGGACAGGGAGCTCGAACACTGAAGCTTTCTTT	CASSLTGTGSSNTEAFF
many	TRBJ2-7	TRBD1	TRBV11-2	TGTGCCAGCAGCTCCGAAAGGGGGGGACAGGGCTATGGCGAGCAGTACTTC	CASSSERGGQGYGEQYF
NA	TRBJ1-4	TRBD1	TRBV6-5	TGTGCCAGTAGTTACATACCGGGACAGCTAAATGAAAAACTGTTTTTT	CASSYIPGQLNEKLFF
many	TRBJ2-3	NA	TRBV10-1	TGCGCCAGCAGTGAGTCCTGGCCGGGCACAGATACGCAGTATTTT	CASSESWPGTDTQYF
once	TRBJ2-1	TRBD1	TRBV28	TGTGCCAGCAAATGGAGGGACAGGGACACCAATGAGCAGTTCTTC	CASKWRDRDTNEQFF
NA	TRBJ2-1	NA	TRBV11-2	TGTGCCAGCAGCACTCCTCGGGGGAATGAGCAGTTCTTC	CASSTPRGNEQFF
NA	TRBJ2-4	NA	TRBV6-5	TGTGTCAGCAGTTCCAGGGCGGCCGGCAGAAGCATTCAGTACTTC	CVSSSRAAGRSIQYF
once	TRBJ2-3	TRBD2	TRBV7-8	TGTGCCAACAGCCTCCACAGCTCCTGGAGCGGGAGGGCGACAGATACGCAGTATTTT	CANSLHSSWSGRATDTQYF
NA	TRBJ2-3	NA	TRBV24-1	TGTGCCACCAATGTAGGGGGAGGGATCACAGATACGCAGTATTTT	CATNVGGGITDTQYF
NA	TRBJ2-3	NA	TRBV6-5	TGTGCCAGCAGTTACGCCCGCAATGCGGCGGATACGCAGTATTTT	CASSYARNAADTQYF
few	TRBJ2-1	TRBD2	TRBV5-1	TGCGCCAGCAGCTTGGCCGGGGAGCGGGAGATTAGGAATGAGCAGTTCTTC	CASSLAGEREIRNEQFF
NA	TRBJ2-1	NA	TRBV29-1	TGCAGCGTTTCCGGACTGAGGCTTAGTACCTATGAGCAGTTCTTC	CSVSGLRLSTYEQFF
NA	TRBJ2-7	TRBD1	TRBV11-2	TGTGTCTGCAGCCTCGGGACAGAAATCCCCTACGAGCAGTACTTC	CVCSLGTEIPYEQYF
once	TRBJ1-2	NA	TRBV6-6	TGTGCCAGCAGTTTCACCGGGATCGAAGGCTACACCTTT	CASSFTGIEGYTF
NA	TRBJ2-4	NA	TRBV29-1	TGCAGCACTGAGGGGGGGGGGGAAAACATTCAGTACTTC	CSTEGGGENIQYF
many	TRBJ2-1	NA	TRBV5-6	TGTGCCAGCAGCTTACCAGGGGCCATATCCAATGAGCAGTTCTTC	CASSLPGAISNEQFF
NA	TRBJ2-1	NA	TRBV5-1	TGCGCCAGCAGCCCCACCATTGATCTAGGCACTGAGCAGTTCTTC	CASSPTIDLGTEQFF
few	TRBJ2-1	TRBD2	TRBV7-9	TGTGCCAGCAGTCTAGTAGGACTAGCAAGCTCCTACAATGAGCAGTTCTTC	CASSLVGLASSYNEQFF
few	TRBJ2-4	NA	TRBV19	TGTGCCAGTAGTACCAGAGATAAGGGGACCGCCAAGGGCATTCAGTACTTC	CASSTRDKGTAKGIQYF
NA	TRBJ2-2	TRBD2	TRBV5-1	TGCGCCAGCAGCTGGGGACTACTTCAGAACACCGGGGAGCTGTTTTTT	CASSWGLLQNTGELFF
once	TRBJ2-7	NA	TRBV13	TGTGCCAGAAGCCCCCCCGGGCCCTACGAGCAGTACTTC	CARSPPGPYEQYF
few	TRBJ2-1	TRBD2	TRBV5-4	TGTGCCAGCAGCTTGGAACTAGCGGGCCACAATGAGCAGTTCTTC	CASSLELAGHNEQFF
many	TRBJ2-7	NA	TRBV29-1	TGCAGCGCGTCGGACTTGACAAGCGAGCAGTACTTC	CSASDLTSEQYF
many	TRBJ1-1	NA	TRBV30	TGTGCCTGGAGTCGTCACCAGGGGAACACTGAAGCTTTCTTT	CAWSRHQGNTEAFF
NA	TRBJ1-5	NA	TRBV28	TGTGCCAGCTCACCCAGCCTCAATCAGCCCCAGCATTTT	CASSPSLNQPQHF
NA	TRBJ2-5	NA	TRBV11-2	TGTGCCAACAGCTTAGGCCTAGTACAGGAGACCCAGTACTTC	CANSLGLVQETQYF
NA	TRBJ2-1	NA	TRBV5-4	TGTGCCAGCAGCTTGACTTGCGGGCCCTACAATGAGCAGTTCTTC	CASSLTCGPYNEQFF
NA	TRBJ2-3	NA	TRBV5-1	TGCGCCAGCAGCTTGGAAGGAAAGGATGCAGATACGCAGTATTTT	CASSLEGKDADTQYF
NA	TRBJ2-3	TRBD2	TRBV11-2	TGTGCCAGCAGCTTAGTTGCGGGAGGATCAGATATGCAGTATTTT	CASSLVAGGSDMQYF
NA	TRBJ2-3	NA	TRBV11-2	TGTGCCAGCAGCCTGCGTGTCAACACAGATACGCAGTGCTTT	CASSLRVNTDTQCF
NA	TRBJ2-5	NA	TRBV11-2	TGTGCTAGCAGCTTAGAGGGACCCGGCGGGACCCGGTACTTC	CASSLEGPGGTRYF
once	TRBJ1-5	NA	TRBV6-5	TGTGCCAGCAGTTCATCGCCGGGGACTGGGGGCTTTAGCAATCAGCCCCAGCGTTTT	CASSSSPGTGGFSNQPQRF
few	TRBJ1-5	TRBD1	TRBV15	TGTGCCACCAGCAGAGCGGGACAGTTCAATCAGCCCCAGCATTTT	CATSRAGQFNQPQHF
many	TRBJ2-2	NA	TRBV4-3	TGCGCCAGCAGCCAATCCGGGATCGGCACCGGGGAGCTGTTTTTT	CASSQSGIGTGELFF
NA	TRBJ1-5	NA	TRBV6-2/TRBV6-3	TGTACCAGCAGCGCTCGACCTGGGGGGGGTCAGCCCCAGCATTTT	CTSSARPGGGQPQHF
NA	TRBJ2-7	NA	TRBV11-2	TGTGCCAGCAGCTTAGATCTTCTCAAGACTTACGAGCAGTACTTC	CASSLDLLKTYEQYF
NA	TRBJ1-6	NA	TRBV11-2	TGTGCCAGCTCCTACGGGAGTGATCGCAATTCACCCCTCCACTTT	CASSYGSDRNSPLHF
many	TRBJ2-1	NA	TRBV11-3	TGTGCCAGCAGCTTAGCGGCGGGAAGGGATGAGCAGTTCTTC	CASSLAAGRDEQFF
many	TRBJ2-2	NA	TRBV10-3	TGTGCCATCAGTACTGAGACGGGGATGAGAAACACCGGGGAGCTGTTTTTT	CAISTETGMRNTGELFF
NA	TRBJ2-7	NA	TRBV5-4	TGTGCCAGCAGCTGGGGGATGGCGACCTCCTACGAGCTGTACTTC	CASSWGMATSYELYF
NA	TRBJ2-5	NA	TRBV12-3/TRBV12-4	TGTGTCAGCAGTTTAGAGACAGCGCCCCAAGAGACGCAGTACTTC	CVSSLETAPQETQYF